The next 3 T cell receptor beta chains were all read from a single sample in a study of patients and donors after allogeneic stem cell transplantation. From the RT-PCR reads, TCRdb called clonotypes with MiXCR, one entry per CDR3 protein. The repertoire includes about 960,000 distinct CDR3 sequences, more than 15% of them detected once, and around 6% sits in the top ten. Source material: blood, either unsorted or a sorted T cell fraction (not recorded which). These receptors all stem from a human donor who was either an allogeneic HSCT recipient or a stem cell or donor lymphocyte infusion donor (not recorded which). It is not recorded whose cells these are; they may come from a transplant donor.

This clonotype turned up a few times. This sequence joins TRBV27 and TRBJ2-3; TRBD2 is a possible D gene (5 bases). Germline V CDR1 and CDR2: MNHEY, SMNVEV (reference sequence). V gave up 5 bases and J gave up 0 bases, with 9 bases separating them. This CDR3 is 14 amino acids long. CDR3 DNA sequence: TGTGCCAGCAGTCTGGAGGACAGCACAGATACGCAGTATTTT. Translation gives CASSLEDSTDTQYF.

V gene TRBV9 combines with J gene TRBJ1-5, with D possibly being TRBD1 (5 bases). The germline V gene has CDR1 SGDLS and CDR2 YYNGEE. CDR3 size: 15 residues. The germline V and J ends were trimmed by 0 bases and 2 bases, with 9 bases remaining between them. The CDR3 loop is CASSVGGHRNQPQHF. Here the CDR3 DNA reads TGTGCCAGCAGCGTAGGAGGACATCGCAATCAGCCCCAGCATTTT.

This clonotype has just a few counts. This sequence joins TRBV15 and TRBJ1-4; unclear D gene. Germline V gene lookup returns CDR1 LNHNV and CDR2 YYDKDF (reference sequence). The V and J ends lost 1 base and 4 bases respectively, with 16 bases between them. CDR3 size: 17 residues. The CDR3 nucleotides are TGTGCCACCAGCAGAGTTGGGCACAGCAGCTTTAATGAAAAACTGTTTTTT. It yields the protein CATSRVGHSSFNEKLFF.